These 19 T cell receptor beta chains originate from one sample sequenced in a study of spatial heterogeneity in lung cancer. Time point meaning: blood at routine non-recurrence follow-up after resection. Sequencing was performed on whole RNA extracted from tumor and nontumor lung tissue, or from frozen PBMC, and the material was left unsorted. TCRdb called the 5' RACE reads again in MiXCR, with one record for every CDR3 protein. This table holds around 110,000 distinct CDR3 sequences, 9% to 15% found once. Source: PBMCs, taken at follow-up. These receptors were collected from a male donor with early-stage non-small cell lung cancer.

The rearrangement links TRBV10-1 to TRBJ2-1; no definite D call. CDR3 size: 14 residues. Trimming shortened V by 5 bases and J by 6 bases, and 14 bases separated the two germline ends. CDR1 is WNHNN and CDR2 is SYGVQD in the germline V gene (reference sequence). Written as DNA, the CDR3 is TGCGCCAGCAGTACCGGGTTCAGGACCAATGAGCAGTTCTTC. Residues: CASSTGFRTNEQFF.

Comments on this clonotype: A junction boundary mismatches the germline segment, possibly from a read error. The chain uses TRBV7-3 and TRBJ2-1; D is tentatively TRBD1 or TRBD2 (5 bases each). CDR3 length: 15 residues. CDR1 is SGHTA, CDR2 FQGTGA, per germline. This chain's CDR3 is CASSLTGTVYDEQFF. Here the CDR3 DNA reads TGTGCCAGCAGCTTGACCGGGACCGTCTACGATGAGCAGTTCTTC.

V usage is TRBV4-3 and J usage is TRBJ2-2; TRBD1 matches at 9 bases. The V gene end was trimmed by 3 bases and the J gene end by 4 bases; junction bases not matched to a gene: 3. CDR1 LGHNA and CDR2 YSLEER come from the germline V gene. The CDR3 is 15 residues long. The CDR3 DNA sequence: TGCGCCAGCAGCCAGGGACAGGGACGCACCGGGGAGCTGTTTTTT. Encoded protein: CASSQGQGRTGELFF.

This clonotype appeared many times. The chain carries TRBV24-1 and TRBJ1-5; TRBD1 matches at 7 bases. Unmatched junction bases numbered 2, after V lost 7 bases and J lost 3 bases. The CDR3 loop spans 13 amino acids. Germline CDR1 KGHDR, CDR2 SFDVKD. CDR3 DNA sequence: TGTGCCACCAGCGGACAGGTCAATCAGCCCCAGCATTTT. Translated: CATSGQVNQPQHF.

This clonotype was seen many times. In DNA form, the CDR3 reads TGTGCCAGCAGTTCTCCGGGATCCTGGGAAGAGACCCAGTACTTC. It codes for CASSSPGSWEETQYF. The chain employs TRBV28 and TRBJ2-5; D may be TRBD2 (5 bases). The germline V gene encodes CDR1 MDHEN and CDR2 SYDVKM. Trimming took off 4 bases at V and 3 bases at J, with 15 bases between the two ends. The CDR3 loop spans 15 amino acids.

This clonotype was recorded a few times. V and J are TRBV15 and TRBJ1-6; weak D call: TRBD1 (5 bases). V dropped 0 bases and J dropped 7 bases, with 13 bases sitting between them. The germline V gene encodes CDR1 LNHNV and CDR2 YYDKDF (reference sequence). The CDR3 spans 16 residues. The CDR3 DNA sequence: TGTGCCACCAGCAGAGATGGGCAGGGTATCAATTCACCCCTCCACTTT. The encoded protein is CATSRDGQGINSPLHF. The full variable domain, its missing parts supplied by reference TRBV15 and TRBJ1-6, is DAMVIQNPRYQVTQFGKPVTLSCSQTLNHNVMYWYQQKSSQAPKLLFHYYDKDFNNEADTPDNFQSRRPNTSFCFLDIRSPGLGDTAMYLCATSRDGQGINSPLHFGNGTRLTVT.

This chain connects TRBV19 to TRBJ2-7; D remains unclear. Germline lookup yields CDR1 LNHDA and CDR2 SQIVND (reference sequence). Trimming removed 5 bases from V and 6 bases from J, with 14 bases in between. The CDR3 has 13 amino acids. The CDR3 region has the DNA TGTGCCAGTAGTGCCGGAACCTGGAGCGAGCAGTACTTC. Residues: CASSAGTWSEQYF.

This clonotype was seen a handful of times. The junction shows a germline mismatch at one end, possibly a read error. The chain uses TRBV4-1 and TRBJ2-3, with 7 bases that match TRBD2. Germline V gene data show CDR1 as MGHRA and CDR2 as YSYEKL. The CDR3 is made up of 13 amino acids. As DNA, the CDR3 is TGCGCCAGCAGCCAAGTCAGCGGGGTCGGTCTCTTTTTT. It encodes CASSQVSGVGLFF.

This clonotype was seen ten or more times. The J gene is TRBJ2-1, the V gene TRBV5-1; 8 positions match TRBD1. Unmatched junction bases numbered 9, after V lost 0 bases and J lost 4 bases. Germline V CDR1 and CDR2: SGHRS, YFSETQ. The CDR3 is made up of 17 amino acids. CDR3 region: CASSLETGARPYNEQFF. CDR3 bases: TGCGCCAGCAGCTTGGAGACAGGGGCCCGGCCTTACAATGAGCAGTTCTTC.

This clonotype was observed at least ten times. The chain is built from TRBV20-1 and TRBJ2-7, with D hard to call. V lost 3 bases to trimming and J lost 3 bases, with 9 bases between them. Germline lookup yields CDR1 DFQATT and CDR2 SNEGSKA (reference sequence). The CDR3 totals 12 residues. The CDR3 bases are TGCAGTGCTAGCAAGAGCTACTACGAGCAGTACTTC. The encoded protein is CSASKSYYEQYF.

This clonotype showed up many times. V is TRBV20-1 and J is TRBJ2-1, with 12 bases identical to TRBD2. After removal of 3 bases from V and 6 bases from J, the junction contained 3 bases not matched to a gene. Per germline, CDR1 DFQATT and CDR2 SNEGSKA (reference sequence). CDR3 length equals 14 residues. CDR3 coding DNA: TGCAGTGCTAGGAGGACTAGCGGGATCAATGAGCAGTTCTTC. Translated, it gives CSARRTSGINEQFF.

V is TRBV29-1 and J is TRBJ2-3, with TRBD1 identical over 11 bases. The CDR3 spans 13 residues. CDR1 is SQVTM and CDR2 is ANQGSEA in the germline V gene. The J segment lost 5 bases and the V segment lost 6 bases, leaving 4 bases of the junction unmatched. CDR3 protein: CSVRTGGVDTQYF. In DNA form, the CDR3 reads TGCAGCGTAAGGACAGGGGGCGTAGATACGCAGTATTTT.

The chain links TRBV4-3 to TRBJ1-6; 8 bases are shared with TRBD1. Germline V gives CDR1 LGHNA, CDR2 YSLEER. The CDR3 is 18 amino acids. V lost 0 bases to trimming and J lost 9 bases; unmatched junction nucleotides: 13. The CDR3, as DNA: TGCGCCAGCAGCCAAGATCCAGCAGGGGGCTACTCAACTTCACCCCTCCACTTT. Protein product: CASSQDPAGGYSTSPLHF.

This clonotype was recorded at least ten times. This sequence joins TRBV6-2 or TRBV6-3 and TRBJ1-5; D possibly corresponds to TRBD1 (5 bases). The CDR3 covers 13 residues. The germline V and J ends were trimmed by 6 bases and 3 bases, with 9 bases remaining between them. The germline CDR1 and CDR2 sequences are MNHEY and SVGEGT. The DNA for the CDR3 is TGTGCCAGCAGCTGGGGGTCCAATCAGCCCCAGCATTTT. This encodes CASSWGSNQPQHF.

This clonotype was observed at least ten times. The gene calls are TRBV20-1 and TRBJ1-5; D uncertain. Germline V lookup: CDR1 DFQATT, CDR2 SNEGSKA (reference sequence). Trimming stripped 0 bases from V and 6 bases from J, with 12 bases between. The CDR3 has 14 residues. The CDR3 bases are TGCAGTGCTAGAGATGACACAGAACTTCAGCCCCAGCATTTT. Translation: CSARDDTELQPQHF.

This chain connects TRBV5-1 to TRBJ2-1, with TRBD2 as a possible D gene (6 bases). Germline-derived CDR1 and CDR2 are SGHRS and YFSETQ. Trimming removed 0 bases from V and 0 bases from J, with 10 bases in between. This CDR3 has 16 amino acids. CDR3 in DNA: TGCGCCAGCAGCTTGGGGCAGGGACTCTCCTACAATGAGCAGTTCTTC. Protein: CASSLGQGLSYNEQFF.

A few counts support this clonotype. The rearrangement links TRBV5-1 to TRBJ1-4; unclear D gene. Germline V gene lookup returns CDR1 SGHRS and CDR2 YFSETQ. Trimming removed 5 bases at V and 0 bases at J, with 2 bases between. CDR3 length: 12 amino acids. As DNA, the CDR3 is TGCGCCAGCAGGGCAACTAATGAAAAACTGTTTTTT. Translated: CASRATNEKLFF.

This clonotype was counted between two and nine times. V usage is TRBV20-1 and J usage is TRBJ2-3; 7 positions match TRBD2. Per the germline V gene, CDR1 is DFQATT and CDR2 is SNEGSKA (reference sequence). This CDR3 has 15 residues. Trimming at V came to 6 bases and at J to 1 base, leaving 10 bases not matched to a gene. The CDR3 sequence: CSATHGGGGTDTQYF. The CDR3 bases are TGCAGTGCCACTCACGGCGGGGGTGGCACAGATACGCAGTATTTT.

The chain uses TRBV25-1 and TRBJ1-2; 12 bases are a match to TRBD1. J gave up 7 bases and V 8 bases, and 5 bases lay outside the gene matches. The CDR3 has 13 amino acids. Germline V lookup: CDR1 MGHDK, CDR2 SYGVNS. In DNA form, the CDR3 reads TGTGCCAGCTCGGGACAGGGGGCCATTGGCTACACCTTC. Protein: CASSGQGAIGYTF.